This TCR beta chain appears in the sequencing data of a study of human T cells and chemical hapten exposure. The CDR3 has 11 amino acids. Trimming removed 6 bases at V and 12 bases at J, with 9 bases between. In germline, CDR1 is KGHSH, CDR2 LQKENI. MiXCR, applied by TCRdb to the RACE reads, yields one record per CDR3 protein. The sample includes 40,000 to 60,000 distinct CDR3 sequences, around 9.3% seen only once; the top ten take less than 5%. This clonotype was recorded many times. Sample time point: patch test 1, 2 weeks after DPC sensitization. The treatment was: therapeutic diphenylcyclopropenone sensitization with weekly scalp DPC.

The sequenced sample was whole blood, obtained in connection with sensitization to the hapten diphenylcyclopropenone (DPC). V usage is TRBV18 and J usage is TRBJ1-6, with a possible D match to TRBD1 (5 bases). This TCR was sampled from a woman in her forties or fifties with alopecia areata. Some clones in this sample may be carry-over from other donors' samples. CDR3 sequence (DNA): TGTGCCAGCTCCGTTACAGGACCCCTCCACTTT. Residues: CASSVTGPLHF.